The next 3 T cell receptor beta chains were all read from a single sample in a study of T cells in Graves' hyperthyroidism and ophthalmopathy. From RNA transcripts, TCR beta CDR3 regions were amplified. The HTBI primer set drove a first-round RT-PCR of the TCR CDR3. TCRdb recomputed calls from the multiplex PCR reads with MiXCR, one row per CDR3 protein. The data contain roughly 740,000 distinct CDR3 sequences, around 17% of them singletons. Input material: blood. The receptor set was obtained from a man between 18 and 35 years old with Graves' hyperthyroidism.

This clonotype was picked up a small number of times. The chain recombines TRBV4-1 with TRBJ1-1, with a possible D match to TRBD1 (6 bases). Trimming removed 3 bases at V and 7 bases at J, with 9 bases between. Germline V gene data show CDR1 as MGHRA and CDR2 as YSYEKL. CDR3 length equals 12 residues. CDR3 sequence reads: CASSHLDSEAFF. The CDR3 coding sequence is TGCGCCAGCAGCCACCTGGACAGTGAAGCTTTCTTT.

The CDR3 DNA sequence: TGTGCCAGCAGTTACTCGATACTAGCGGGGTCCTCGGATACGCAGTATTTT. It translates to CASSYSILAGSSDTQYF. The rearrangement joins TRBV6-6 to TRBJ2-3; 10 nucleotides agree with TRBD2. J gave up 6 bases and V 0 bases, and 9 bases lay outside the gene matches. The CDR3 is 17 residues long. The V gene's germline CDR1 is MNHNY and CDR2 SVGAGI (reference sequence).

V gene TRBV9 combines with J gene TRBJ2-1; 11 nucleotides match TRBD2. The germline V gene has CDR1 SGDLS and CDR2 YYNGEE. The CDR3 contains 16 residues. After removal of 4 bases from V and 5 bases from J, the junction contained 8 bases not matched to a gene. CDR3 protein: CASSPAGTSGDNEQFF. The CDR3, as DNA: TGTGCCAGCAGCCCAGCCGGGACTAGCGGCGACAATGAGCAGTTCTTC.